This T cell receptor beta chain was identified in a study of T cells of healthy individuals. TCRdb processed the 5' RACE reads anew with MiXCR; each CDR3 protein has one entry. Here the sample spans about 63,000 distinct CDR3 sequences, 15% to 20% being singletons. Germline-derived CDR1 and CDR2 are MDHEN and SYDVKM. This CDR3 contains 15 residues. Trimming took 1 base from V and 3 from J, leaving 10 bases between them. This clonotype was recorded many times. The chain has TRBV28 and TRBJ1-5; TRBD1 is a possible D gene (5 bases). This TCR derives from a human donor in good health. CDR3 protein: CASSLYRGDNQPQHF. The CDR3 region has the DNA TGTGCCAGCAGTTTATATAGGGGTGACAATCAGCCCCAGCATTTT.